The rows below give T cell receptor beta chains drawn from one sample of a study of blood T cell repertoires in COVID-19. Sequencing was performed with immunoSEQ multiplex PCR; in TCRdb, only in-frame clones are kept and a portion is missing. The table includes some 190,000 clones, 88% detected once. Sequenced input: peripheral blood. The receptors were sampled from a man aged 18 to 29 with active or convalescent COVID-19. Each CDR3 is given with its conserved first and last residue. A D gene is named only where the DNA matches it firmly. Where a row states a size, it is once, few, many or the class of an expanded clone; other rows omit it.

d_call: .
j_call: TRBJ2-1
v_call: TRBV3-1/TRBV3-2
clone_size: few
cdr3_nt: TGTGCCAGCAGCCAAGAGATAGCCTACAATGAGCAGTTCTTC
cdr3_aa: CASSQEIAYNEQFF

d_call: .
j_call: TRBJ1-1
v_call: TRBV30
clone_size: .
cdr3_nt: TGTGCCCGGGACATTTTGAACACTGAAGCTTTCTTT
cdr3_aa: CARDILNTEAFF

d_call: .
j_call: TRBJ1-3
v_call: TRBV30
clone_size: .
cdr3_nt: TGTGCCTGGAGCGATCCACGGACATGGCAGGGAAAGGCGAACACCATATATTTT
cdr3_aa: CAWSDPRTWQGKANTIYF

d_call: TRBD1
j_call: TRBJ1-1
v_call: TRBV14
clone_size: .
cdr3_nt: TGTGCCAGCAGCCCGGGACAGGGGGCAGTGGCTGAAGCTTTCTTT
cdr3_aa: CASSPGQGAVAEAFF

d_call: TRBD1
j_call: TRBJ1-5
v_call: TRBV6-1
clone_size: .
cdr3_nt: TGTGCCAGCAGTGGTCCCGGGACAGGGAGAAATCAGCCCCAGCATTTT
cdr3_aa: CASSGPGTGRNQPQHF

d_call: .
j_call: TRBJ1-5
v_call: TRBV6-5
clone_size: .
cdr3_nt: TGTGCCAGCAGTTACTCTGACGGGAGCAATCAGCCCCAGCATTTT
cdr3_aa: CASSYSDGSNQPQHF

d_call: .
j_call: TRBJ1-1
v_call: TRBV30
clone_size: once
cdr3_nt: TGTGCCATCGGCGGGTCAGGGAACACTGAAGCTTTCTTT
cdr3_aa: CAIGGSGNTEAFF

d_call: .
j_call: TRBJ2-1
v_call: TRBV19
clone_size: .
cdr3_nt: TGTGCCAGTAGTATAGACAGGCCTATTTCCTACAATGAGCAGTTCTTC
cdr3_aa: CASSIDRPISYNEQFF

d_call: .
j_call: TRBJ1-1
v_call: TRBV6-5
clone_size: .
cdr3_nt: TGTGCCAGCAGTAGCGGGCCTAACACTGAAGCTTTCTTT
cdr3_aa: CASSSGPNTEAFF

d_call: .
j_call: TRBJ1-1
v_call: TRBV7-2
clone_size: .
cdr3_nt: TGTGCCAGCAGCATTAGTAGGGAGGTCACTGAAGCTTTCTTT
cdr3_aa: CASSISREVTEAFF

d_call: TRBD1
j_call: TRBJ1-2
v_call: TRBV11-2
clone_size: .
cdr3_nt: TGTGCCAGCAGCGACTTGAGACAGGGGTCCTATGGCTACACCTTC
cdr3_aa: CASSDLRQGSYGYTF

d_call: TRBD1
j_call: TRBJ1-1
v_call: TRBV10-3
clone_size: .
cdr3_nt: TGTGCCATCAGGAACCGACAGGGTTTGGGCACTGAAGCTTTCTTT
cdr3_aa: CAIRNRQGLGTEAFF

d_call: TRBD2
j_call: TRBJ2-1
v_call: TRBV6-5
clone_size: .
cdr3_nt: TGTGCCAGCAGTTACCTCGGACTAGCAGATGAGCAGTTCTTC
cdr3_aa: CASSYLGLADEQFF

d_call: .
j_call: TRBJ2-7
v_call: TRBV30
clone_size: .
cdr3_nt: TGTGCCTGGAGTTCATCCTACGAGCAGTACTTC
cdr3_aa: CAWSSSYEQYF

d_call: .
j_call: TRBJ1-1
v_call: TRBV5-1
clone_size: .
cdr3_nt: TGCGCCAGCAGCTTGGGGACAGTGAACACTGAAGCTTTCTTT
cdr3_aa: CASSLGTVNTEAFF

d_call: .
j_call: TRBJ1-5
v_call: TRBV28
clone_size: .
cdr3_nt: TGTGCCAGCAGTCCGCAGGGGCCCCAGCATTTT
cdr3_aa: CASSPQGPQHF

d_call: .
j_call: TRBJ1-3
v_call: TRBV9
clone_size: few
cdr3_nt: TGTGCCAGCAGCGTTGCAGGGTTGACTGGAAACACCATATATTTT
cdr3_aa: CASSVAGLTGNTIYF

d_call: TRBD2
j_call: TRBJ2-7
v_call: TRBV5-4
clone_size: .
cdr3_nt: TGTGCCAGCAGCTTTAACGGACTAGCGGGACTCAGCACCTACGAGCAGTACTTC
cdr3_aa: CASSFNGLAGLSTYEQYF

d_call: TRBD1
j_call: TRBJ1-6
v_call: TRBV30
clone_size: .
cdr3_nt: TGTGCCTGGAGTACCAGGGGGTCACCCCTCCACTTT
cdr3_aa: CAWSTRGSPLHF

d_call: TRBD1
j_call: TRBJ2-1
v_call: TRBV30
clone_size: .
cdr3_nt: TGTGCCTGGAACCCGGACAGGGCCGAGCAGTTCTTC
cdr3_aa: CAWNPDRAEQFF